The T cell receptor (beta chain) described here comes from a study of CD8 T cells in Susac syndrome. With random hexamers, reverse transcription was performed on roughly 0.5 to 1 ug of RNA. TCRdb reprocessed the immunoSEQ multiplex PCR reads with MiXCR, giving one entry per CDR3 protein. Of approximately 120,000 distinct CDR3 sequences listed, roughly 95% are singletons. Trimming took 4 bases from V and 8 from J; bases not matched to a gene: 16. This CDR3 has 17 residues. Sequenced material: CD4+ T cells from PBMCs. This clonotype was obtained from a human donor in good health. This chain connects TRBV23-1 to TRBJ1-2, with 10 bases matching TRBD1. TRBV23-1 is treated as an ORF (open reading frame) with a function not yet certain. This CDR3 reads CASSPRTGGFTHGGYTF. CDR3 in DNA: TGCGCCAGCAGTCCAAGGACAGGGGGTTTTACCCATGGGGGCTACACCTTC.